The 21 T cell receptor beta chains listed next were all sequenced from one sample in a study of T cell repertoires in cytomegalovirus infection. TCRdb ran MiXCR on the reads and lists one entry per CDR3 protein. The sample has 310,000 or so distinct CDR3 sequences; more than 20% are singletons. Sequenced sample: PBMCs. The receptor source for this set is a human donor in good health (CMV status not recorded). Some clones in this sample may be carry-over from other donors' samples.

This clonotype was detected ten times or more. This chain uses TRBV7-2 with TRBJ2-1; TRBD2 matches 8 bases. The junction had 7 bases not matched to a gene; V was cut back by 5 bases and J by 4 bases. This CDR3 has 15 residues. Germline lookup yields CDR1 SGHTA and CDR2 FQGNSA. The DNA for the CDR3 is TGTGCCAGCAGCACAGCGGGGGACCGATACAATGAGCAGTTCTTC. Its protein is CASSTAGDRYNEQFF.

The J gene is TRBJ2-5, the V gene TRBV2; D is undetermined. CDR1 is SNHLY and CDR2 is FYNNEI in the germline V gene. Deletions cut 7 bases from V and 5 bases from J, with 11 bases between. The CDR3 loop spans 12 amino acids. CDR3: CASNGLVETQYF. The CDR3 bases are TGTGCCAGCAACGGCCTAGTCGAGACCCAGTACTTC. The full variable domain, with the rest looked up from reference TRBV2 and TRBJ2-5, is EPEVTQTPSHQVTQMGQEVILRCVPISNHLYFYWYRQILGQKVEFLVSFYNNEISEKSEIFDDQFSVERPDGSNFTLKIRSTKLEDSAMYFCASNGLVETQYFGPGTRLLVL.

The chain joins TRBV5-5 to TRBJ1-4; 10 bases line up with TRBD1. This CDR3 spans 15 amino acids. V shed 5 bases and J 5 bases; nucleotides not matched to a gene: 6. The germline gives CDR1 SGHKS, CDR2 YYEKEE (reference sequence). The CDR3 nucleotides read TGTGCCAGCAGGAGTCCGGGACAGGGGAATGAAAAACTGTTTTTT. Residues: CASRSPGQGNEKLFF.

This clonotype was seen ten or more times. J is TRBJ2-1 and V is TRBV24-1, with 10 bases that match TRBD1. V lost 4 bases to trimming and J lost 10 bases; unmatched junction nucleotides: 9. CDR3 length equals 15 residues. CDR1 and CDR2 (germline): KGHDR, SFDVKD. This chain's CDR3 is CATSDPAGTGDEQFF. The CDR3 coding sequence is TGTGCCACCAGTGACCCCGCTGGGACAGGGGACGAGCAGTTCTTC.

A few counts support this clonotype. The CDR3 DNA reads as TGCAGCGTTAACGACAGGGCAACTAATGAAAAACTGTTTTTT. Translated, it gives CSVNDRATNEKLFF. This chain joins TRBV29-1 and TRBJ1-4; the match to TRBD1 covers 7 bases. The ends lost 5 bases at V and 0 bases at J; junction bases unmatched: 3. The CDR3 totals 14 residues. Germline assignment: CDR1 SQVTM and CDR2 ANQGSEA.

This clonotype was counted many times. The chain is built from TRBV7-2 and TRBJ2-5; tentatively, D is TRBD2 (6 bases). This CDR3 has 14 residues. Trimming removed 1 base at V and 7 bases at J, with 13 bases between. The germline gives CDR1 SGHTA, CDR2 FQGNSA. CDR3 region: CASSLGYYGGTQYF. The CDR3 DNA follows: TGTGCCAGCAGCTTAGGATACTACGGGGGGACCCAGTACTTC.

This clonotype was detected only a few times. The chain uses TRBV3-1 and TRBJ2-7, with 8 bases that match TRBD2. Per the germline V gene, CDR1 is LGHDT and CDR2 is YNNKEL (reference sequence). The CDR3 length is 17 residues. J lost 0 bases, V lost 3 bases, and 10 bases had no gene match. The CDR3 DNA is TGTGCCAGCAGCCATACCATGGGGCTAGCGGGCTCCTACGAGCAGTACTTC. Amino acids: CASSHTMGLAGSYEQYF.

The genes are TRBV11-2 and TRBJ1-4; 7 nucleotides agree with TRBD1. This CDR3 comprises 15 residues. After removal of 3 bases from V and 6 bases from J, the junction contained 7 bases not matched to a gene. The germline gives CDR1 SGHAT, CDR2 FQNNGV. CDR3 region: CASSFTTGLDEKLFF. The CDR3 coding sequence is TGTGCCAGCAGCTTTACGACAGGGTTGGATGAAAAACTGTTTTTT.

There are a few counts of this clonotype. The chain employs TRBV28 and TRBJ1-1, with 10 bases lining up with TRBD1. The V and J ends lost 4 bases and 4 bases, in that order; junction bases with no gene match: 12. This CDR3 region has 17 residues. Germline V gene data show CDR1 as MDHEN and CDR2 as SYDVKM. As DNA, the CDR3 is TGTGCCAGCAGTTCTACGACAGGGGGCGTATTGGGCACTGAAGCTTTCTTT. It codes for CASSSTTGGVLGTEAFF. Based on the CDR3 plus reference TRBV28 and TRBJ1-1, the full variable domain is DVKVTQSSRYLVKRTGEKVFLECVQDMDHENMFWYRQDPGLGLRLIYFSYDVKMKEKGDIPEGYSVSREKKERFSLILESASTNQTSMYLCASSSTTGGVLGTEAFFGQGTRLTVV.

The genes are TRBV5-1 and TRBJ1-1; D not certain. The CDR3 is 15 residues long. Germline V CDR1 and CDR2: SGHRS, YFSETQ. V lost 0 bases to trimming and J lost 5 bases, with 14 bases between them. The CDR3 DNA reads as TGCGCCAGCAGCTTGGAACTGACCGGGCGGACTGAAGCTTTCTTT. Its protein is CASSLELTGRTEAFF.

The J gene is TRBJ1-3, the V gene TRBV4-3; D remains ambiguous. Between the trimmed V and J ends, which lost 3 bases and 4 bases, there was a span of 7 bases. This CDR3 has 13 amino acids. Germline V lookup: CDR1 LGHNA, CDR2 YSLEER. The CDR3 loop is CASSQVSGNTIYF. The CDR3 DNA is TGCGCCAGCAGCCAGGTCTCCGGAAACACCATATATTTT.

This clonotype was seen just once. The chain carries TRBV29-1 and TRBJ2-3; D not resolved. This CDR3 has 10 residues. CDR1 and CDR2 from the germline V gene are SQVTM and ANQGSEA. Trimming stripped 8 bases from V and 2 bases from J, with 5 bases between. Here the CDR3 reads CSTFTDTQYF. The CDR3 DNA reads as TGCAGCACGTTCACAGATACGCAGTATTTT.

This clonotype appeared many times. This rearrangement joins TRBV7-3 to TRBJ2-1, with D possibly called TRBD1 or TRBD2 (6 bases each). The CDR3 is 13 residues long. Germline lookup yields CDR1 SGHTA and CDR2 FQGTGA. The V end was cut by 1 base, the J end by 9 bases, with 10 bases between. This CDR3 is CASSLNREVEQFF. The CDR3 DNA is TGTGCCAGCAGCTTAAACAGGGAGGTTGAGCAGTTCTTC.

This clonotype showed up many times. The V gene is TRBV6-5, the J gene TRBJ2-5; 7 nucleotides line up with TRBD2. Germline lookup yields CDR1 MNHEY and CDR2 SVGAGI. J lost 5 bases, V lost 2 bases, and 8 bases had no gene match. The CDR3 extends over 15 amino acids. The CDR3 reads CASSYTTVRGETQYF. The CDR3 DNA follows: TGTGCCAGCAGTTACACCACCGTGCGGGGGGAGACCCAGTACTTC.

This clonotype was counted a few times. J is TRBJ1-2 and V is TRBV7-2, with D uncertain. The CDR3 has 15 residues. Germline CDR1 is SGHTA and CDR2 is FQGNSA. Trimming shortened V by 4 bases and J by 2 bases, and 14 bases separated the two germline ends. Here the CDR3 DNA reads TGTGCCAGCAGCTCTCGGGCACGTTACAACTATGGCTACACCTTC. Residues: CASSSRARYNYGYTF.

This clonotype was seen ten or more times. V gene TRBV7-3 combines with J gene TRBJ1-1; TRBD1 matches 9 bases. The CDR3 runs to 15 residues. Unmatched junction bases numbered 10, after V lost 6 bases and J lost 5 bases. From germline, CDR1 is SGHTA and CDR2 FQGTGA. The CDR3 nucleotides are TGTGCCAGCAGGGGGACAGGGTTTATCGGGACTGAAGCTTTCTTT. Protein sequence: CASRGTGFIGTEAFF.

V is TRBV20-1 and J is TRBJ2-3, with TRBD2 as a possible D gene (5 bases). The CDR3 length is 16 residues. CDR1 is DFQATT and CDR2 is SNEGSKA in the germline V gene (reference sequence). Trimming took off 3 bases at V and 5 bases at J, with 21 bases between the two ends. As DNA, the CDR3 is TGCAGTGCTAGCCCCCTTGACCTAGAGGGTAGAGATACGCAGTATTTT. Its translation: CSASPLDLEGRDTQYF.

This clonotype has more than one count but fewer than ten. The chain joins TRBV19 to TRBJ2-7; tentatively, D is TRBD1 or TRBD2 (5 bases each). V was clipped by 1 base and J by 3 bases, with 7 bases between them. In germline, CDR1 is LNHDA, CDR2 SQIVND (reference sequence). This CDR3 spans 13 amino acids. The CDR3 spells CASSIGDLYEQYF. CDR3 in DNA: TGTGCCAGTAGTATAGGGGACCTCTACGAGCAGTACTTC.

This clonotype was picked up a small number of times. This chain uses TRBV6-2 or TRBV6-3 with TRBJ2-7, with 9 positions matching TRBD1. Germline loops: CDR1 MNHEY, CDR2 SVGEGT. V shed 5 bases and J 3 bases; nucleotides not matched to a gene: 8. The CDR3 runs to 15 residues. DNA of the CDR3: TGTGCCAGCAGTCCCCGGGACAGGGATATCTACGAGCAGTACTTC. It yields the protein CASSPRDRDIYEQYF.

The CDR3 nucleotides read TGTGCCATCAGTGAGAAAATGTTCTCCTACGAGCAGTACTTC. This codes for CAISEKMFSYEQYF. The genes are TRBV10-3 and TRBJ2-7, with D unclear. In germline, CDR1 is ENHRY, CDR2 SYGVKD. V lost 2 bases and J lost 0, with 8 bases in between. The CDR3 is 14 residues long.

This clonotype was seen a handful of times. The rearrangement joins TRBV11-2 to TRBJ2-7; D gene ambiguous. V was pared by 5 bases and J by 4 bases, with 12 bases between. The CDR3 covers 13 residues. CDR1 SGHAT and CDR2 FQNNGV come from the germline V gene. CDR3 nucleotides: TGTGCCAGCAGCGAAGGACGGGCTTACGAGCAGTACTTC. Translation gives CASSEGRAYEQYF.